A selection of T cell receptor delta chains follows, all from one sample in a study of Vδ1+ human thymocytes. TCRdb called clones anew from the multiplex PCR reads with CATT. The table has about 55,000 delta-chain clones, around 15% seen once; the top ten hold 0.5%. The specimen sequenced was Vdelta1+ gamma-delta thymocytes from the thymus. These receptor sequences come from a boy in the first two years of life who had congenital heart surgery. CDR3s include the opening cysteine and the closing phenylalanine or tryptophan. The order of the fields is V gene, J gene, CDR3 length, D gene, clone size, CDR3 protein, CDR3 DNA. D genes are given only for firm matches. Not all rows give a size; the values are once, few, many and, for expanded clones, a class.

TRDV1	TRDJ1	21	TRDD3	few	CALGDASVGDTCLLYTDKLIF	TGTGCTCTTGGGGATGCTTCCGTGGGGGATACGTGTTTGCTTTACACCGATAAACTCATCTTT
TRDV2	TRDJ1	17	TRDD3	-	CACGAARLLGDGNKLIF	TGTGCCTGTGGGGCAGCCCGGCTACTGGGGGATGGGAATAAACTCATCTTT
TRDV1	TRDJ1	22	TRDD3	few	CALGELPQFLSTGGYDTDKLIF	TGTGCTCTTGGGGAACTTCCCCAGTTCTTATCTACTGGGGGATACGACACCGATAAACTCATCTTT
TRDV1	TRDJ2	15	TRDD3	few	CALGDHPTGAAQLFF	TGTGCTCTTGGGGATCACCCGACTGGGGCAGCACAACTCTTCTTT
TRDV1	TRDJ1	21	TRDD3	-	CALGETTAYWGIATYTDKLIF	TGTGCTCTTGGGGAAACAACTGCCTACTGGGGGATAGCGACGTACACCGATAAACTCATCTTT
TRDV1	TRDJ1	23	TRDD3	-	CALGDYFLRGTYWGITLTDKLIF	TGTGCTCTTGGGGACTACTTCCTACGTGGTACTTACTGGGGGATAACCCTCACCGATAAACTCATCTTT
TRDV1	TRDJ1	24	TRDD3	few	CALGELGVRRIRGGYPPGTDKLIF	TGTGCTCTTGGGGAACTCGGTGTGCGGAGGATACGAGGGGGATACCCGCCCGGCACCGATAAACTCATCTTT
TRDV2	TRDJ1	17	-	-	CACGMNRGYPYTDKLIF	TGTGCCTGTGGCATGAATCGAGGATACCCCTACACCGATAAACTCATCTTT
TRDV1	TRDJ1	18	-	-	CALGVTSYRDTGTDKLIF	TGTGCTCTTGGGGTAACTTCCTACCGGGATACTGGGACCGATAAACTCATCTTT
TRDV1	TRDJ1	19	TRDD3	few	CALGEGSSSLTGGYVKLIF	TGTGCTCTTGGGGAAGGTTCTTCCTCCCTTACTGGGGGATACGTTAAACTCATCTTT
TRDV1	TRDJ1	20	TRDD3	-	CALGERIHLLGDTIPDKLIF	TGTGCTCTTGGGGAACGTATCCACCTCCTGGGGGATACAATCCCCGATAAACTCATCTTT
TRDV1	TRDJ1	21	TRDD3	-	CALGKYGLFFGGSLYTDKLIF	TGTGCTCTTGGGAAATACGGGCTTTTCTTTGGGGGATCCCTGTACACCGATAAACTCATCTTT
TRDV1	TRDJ1	20	TRDD3	few	CALGDSSGYWGIPSTDKLIF	TGTGCTCTTGGGGATTCTTCGGGCTACTGGGGGATACCGAGCACCGATAAACTCATCTTT
TRDV1	TRDJ1	21	-	-	CALGDPAFSTNLGIPRGELIF	TGTGCTCTTGGGGACCCCGCCTTCAGTACCAATCTGGGGATTCCTCGGGGGGAACTCATCTTT
TRDV1	TRDJ1	17	TRDD3	few	CALGETSLLGIPDKLIF	TGTGCTCTTGGGGAAACTTCCTTACTGGGGATACCCGATAAACTCATCTTT
TRDV1	TRDJ1	18	-	-	CALGELVPTNTGVNGLIF	TGTGCTCTTGGGGAACTGGTTCCTACAAACACTGGGGTAAACGGACTCATCTTT
TRDV2	TRDJ1	20	TRDD3	-	CACDTIYLLGDTWPTDKLIF	TGTGCCTGTGACACCATCTATCTACTGGGGGATACTTGGCCTACCGATAAACTCATCTTT
TRDV1	TRDJ1	17	TRDD3	-	CALGEPNGGLYTDKLIF	TGTGCTCTTGGGGAACCTAACGGGGGATTGTACACCGATAAACTCATCTTT
TRDV1	TRDJ1	21	TRDD3	few	CALGEPVPTYSGGYRADKLIF	TGTGCTCTTGGGGAACCCGTTCCTACTTATTCTGGGGGATATAGGGCCGATAAACTCATCTTT
TRDV1	TRDJ1	20	TRDD3	few	CALGGPHFGLGDRGPDKLIF	TGTGCTCTTGGGGGCCCCCACTTCGGGTTGGGGGATAGGGGACCCGATAAACTCATCTTT
TRDV1	TRDJ1	14	-	-	CALGDGTWTDKLIF	TGTGCTCTTGGGGATGGTACGTGGACCGATAAACTCATCTTT
TRDV1	TRDJ1	15	-	-	CALGVPEKQSSKLIF	TGTGCTCTTGGGGTCCCAGAAAAGCAGTCGAGTAAACTCATCTTT
TRDV1	TRDJ1	18	TRDD2	-	CALGELPSLTSNTDKLIF	TGTGCTCTTGGGGAACTTCCTTCCTTAACCTCTAACACCGATAAACTCATCTTT
TRDV1	TRDJ1	16	-	-	CALGDPMGAHTDKLIF	TGTGCTCTTGGTGACCCCATGGGGGCCCACACCGATAAACTCATCTTT
TRDV1	TRDJ1	18	TRDD2	once	CALGAAFLPVETTDKLIF	TGTGCTCTTGGGGCCGCGTTCCTACCTGTGGAAACCACCGATAAACTCATCTTT
TRDV1	TRDJ1	22	TRDD3	-	CALGELSVPTRWGYPHTDKLIF	TGTGCTCTTGGGGAACTCTCAGTTCCCACGAGATGGGGATACCCCCACACCGATAAACTCATCTTT
TRDV2	TRDJ1	19	TRDD3	few	CACGPGPVVTGGYTDKLIF	TGTGCCTGTGGCCCAGGACCGGTGGTTACTGGGGGATACACCGATAAACTCATCTTT
TRDV1	TRDJ1	19	-	-	CALGERSFFPPWGTDKLIF	TGTGCTCTTGGGGAACGAAGCTTCTTCCCGCCATGGGGCACCGATAAACTCATCTTT
TRDV1	TRDJ1	22	TRDD3	few	CALGGHGLPADTGGYCTDKLIF	TGTGCTCTTGGGGGACACGGCCTTCCCGCTGATACTGGGGGATACTGCACCGATAAACTCATCTTT
TRAV29/DV5	TRDJ1	18	-	few	CSVLLCFYWGILPDKLIF	-
TRDV1	TRDJ1	19	-	few	CALGGPERVPSGDTDKLIF	TGTGCTCTTGGGGGGCCGGAACGGGTTCCGTCCGGGGACACCGATAAACTCATCTTT
TRDV1	TRDJ1	20	TRDD3	few	CALGEISDTGGYAYTDKLIF	TGTGCTCTTGGGGAAATCTCCGATACTGGGGGATACGCGTACACCGATAAACTCATCTTT
TRDV1	TRDJ1	15	TRDD3	few	CALRVLGDQTDKLIF	TGTGCTCTTCGGGTACTGGGGGATCAGACCGATAAACTCATCTTT
TRDV1	TRDJ1	16	-	few	CALGAHCDTGSDKLIF	TGTGCTCTTGGGGCCCACTGTGATACGGGGAGCGATAAACTCATCTTT
TRDV1	TRDJ1	18	TRDD3	-	CALGERAPNWGIADKLIF	TGTGCTCTTGGGGAACGAGCCCCTAACTGGGGGATAGCCGATAAACTCATCTTT
TRDV1	TRDJ1	24	-	-	CALGEPPLDLSEGYPLIYTDKLIF	TGTGCTCTTGGGGAACCACCCCTGGACCTATCGGAGGGATATCCCCTCATATACACCGATAAACTCATCTTT
TRDV1	TRDJ1	22	TRDD3	once	CALGELRPTSYWGIRDTDKLIF	TGTGCTCTTGGGGAACTCCGCCCTACGTCTTACTGGGGGATACGGGACACCGATAAACTCATCTTT
TRDV1	TRDJ1	12	-	-	CALGARRGKLIF	TGTGCTCTTGGGGCGAGACGCGGTAAACTCATCTTT